The entry below describes one TCR beta chain. The data were produced by immunoSEQ multiplex PCR, yet TCRdb's version contains in-frame clones alone and is incomplete. The table has fewer than 70,000 clones, approximately 81% seen once. This CDR3 has 10 residues. Trimming took off 8 bases at V and 3 bases at J, with 8 bases between the two ends. Germline V gives CDR1 DFQATT, CDR2 SNEGSKA (reference sequence). These data originate in a study of OX40 agonist ivuxolimab in advanced cancers. This receptor was identified in an adult with an advanced solid tumor such as melanoma, head and neck, liver or kidney cancer. The material was CD4+ or CD8+ T cells sorted from blood, obtained in a trial of the OX40 agonist ivuxolimab. The chain couples TRBV20-1 to TRBJ2-7; D unresolved. The chain's CDR3 is CSFLSYEQYF. CDR3 DNA: TGCAGTTTTTTGAGCTACGAGCAGTACTTC.